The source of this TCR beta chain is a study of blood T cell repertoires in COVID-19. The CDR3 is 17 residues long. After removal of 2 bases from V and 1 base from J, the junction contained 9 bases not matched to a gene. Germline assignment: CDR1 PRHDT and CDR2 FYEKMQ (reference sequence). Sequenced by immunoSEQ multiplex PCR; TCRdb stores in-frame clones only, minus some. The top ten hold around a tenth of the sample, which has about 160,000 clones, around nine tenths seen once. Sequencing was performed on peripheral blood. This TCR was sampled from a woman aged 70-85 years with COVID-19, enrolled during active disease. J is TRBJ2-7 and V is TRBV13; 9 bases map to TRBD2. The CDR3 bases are TGTGCCAGCAGCTTACGCGGGGGGGCGAAACGGTCCTACGAGCAGTACTTC. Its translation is CASSLRGGAKRSYEQYF. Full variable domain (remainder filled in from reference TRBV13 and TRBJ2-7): AAGVIQSPRHLIKEKRETATLKCYPIPRHDTVYWYQQGPGQDPQFLISFYEKMQSDKGSIPDRFSAQQFSDYHSELNMSSLELGDSALYFCASSLRGGAKRSYEQYFGPGTRLTVT.